This TCR beta chain derives from a study of blood T cell repertoires in COVID-19 (dated by TCRdb to 2020 to 2021). Some background on the complete study: Samples covering the acute and convalescent phases of COVID-19 were provided by collaborators in the United States, Italy and Spain. The material from the prospective study consisted of cDNA or gDNA derived from T cells, B-cell-depleted T cells, or PBMCs. The dataset comprised deeply sampled blood TCRbeta repertoires from subjects exposed to, actively infected with, or recovered from COVID-19. The repertoires were released in a freely available public database intended as a resource for research on the immune response to SARS-CoV-2. Samples came from the ongoing ImmuneRACE study (first 160 participants) plus 1,254 subjects from 6 global collaborators. Nearly every sample came with metadata listing a de-identified subject ID, COVID-19 status, age in years and sex. HLA class I and class II types, where available, came from metadata supplied by the sample provider rather than from assay-based typing.

TCRbeta CDR3 regions were amplified from genomic DNA by means of the immunoSEQ Assay, a bias-controlled multiplex PCR. As for how the authors treated the data: Within the assay, amplification of reference gene primers was used to estimate how many nucleated cells each sample contained. Sequence reads were collapsed and filtered to measure the absolute abundance of every unique TCRbeta CDR3 rearrangement. Productive Simpson clonality was computed per sample as the square root of Simpson's diversity index over productive rearrangements. TCRdb provides this immuneACCESS table in a form limited to in-frame rearrangements. Some clones are lacking; in checked studies, under half of them reflect an unresolved V gene, and why the rest are absent is not known. That table is the source of V, J and clone size, and D and trimming were worked out from the DNA. The table for this sample lists about 150,000 clones; roughly nine tenths of them were counted only once. Roughly 7% of the sample is in the top ten clones.

On the study overall, not on this receptor specifically: How much clinical and demographic metadata was included differed by source and by participant, and the metadata was provided uncurated.

This clone was picked up one time. What this receptor recognizes is not known. Base qualities are not at hand, and no much larger clone is one base apart. Participants in the prospective study were enrolled through a virtual design, were aged roughly 18 to 100 years, and lived in about two dozen United States geographic areas. In the prospective study, participants were assigned to cohorts based on the clinical history participants reported in a screening survey and a study questionnaire. Recovered participants in ImmuneRACE Cohort 3 were defined as having two consecutive negative NP/OP PCR tests, clearance from a healthcare professional, or resolution of symptoms. Each participant in the prospective study had whole blood, serum and a nasopharyngeal or oropharyngeal swab collected by mobile phlebotomists. Over a roughly two-month period, participants in the prospective study had the option of providing additional blood draws and questionnaires. Prospective study blood samples were shipped either frozen or at room temperature before DNA extraction.

Taken from the germline V gene, the CDR1 and CDR2 loops are LGHNT and FRNRAP. From the cysteine up to the phenylalanine, the CDR3 has a length of 14 residues. Only the CDR3 portion is preserved as DNA: 42 bases, with reading frame beginning at the first base. Here V drops 4 bases and J drops 4 bases, and the junction holds 5 bases not matched to any gene. The sequence derives from a woman in her fifties or sixties who had recovered from COVID-19. What was sequenced was PBMCs or T cells enriched from blood (not recorded which). The chain is made from TRBV12-5 and TRBJ2-3; 7 central nucleotides agree with TRBD1. The CDR3: CASGWGTDSDTQYF. The DNA sequence is TGTGCTAGTGGTTGGGGGACAGACTCAGATACGCAGTATTTT.